A single sample is the source of the 26 T cell receptor beta chains below, sequenced in a study of STAT5B mutations in CD4+ large granular lymphocyte leukemia. Sequencing used immunoSEQ multiplex PCR; TCRdb keeps in-frame clones, though not all of them. The sample lists 7,000 to 10,000 clones; about 74% were seen once. The sample consisted of PBMCs. All receptors come from a woman in her sixties with CD4+ T-cell large granular lymphocyte leukemia.

This clone occurred a few times. The rearrangement uses TRBV5-1 and TRBJ1-2; the D is unclear. The CDR3 is 12 amino acids. From germline, CDR1 is SGHRS and CDR2 YFSETQ. Trimming stripped 4 bases from V and 6 bases from J, with 10 bases between. The CDR3 nucleotides read TGCGCCAGCAGCATCGACGACCATGGCTACACCTTC. This gives the protein CASSIDDHGYTF.

This clone was counted once. The chain recombines TRBV7-9 with TRBJ2-5, with 7 bases matching TRBD2. V was pared by 5 bases and J by 4 bases, with 10 bases of the junction left unmatched. This CDR3 spans 15 amino acids. Germline CDR1 is SEHNR and CDR2 is FQNEAQ (reference sequence). The CDR3 here is CASSPRGEGGETQYF. The CDR3 region has the DNA TGTGCCAGCAGCCCCCGAGGGGAGGGAGGAGAGACCCAGTACTTC.

Only a few counts were recorded for this clone. The rearrangement joins TRBV27 to TRBJ1-1; tentatively, D is TRBD1 (5 bases). The length of the CDR3 is 11 residues. V was shortened by 5 bases and J by 7 bases, with 8 bases between the two germline ends. The germline gives CDR1 MNHEY, CDR2 SMNVEV (reference sequence). The CDR3 bases are TGTGCCAGCAGTAAAGGGGTTGAAGCTTTCTTT. It codes for CASSKGVEAFF.

The chain combines TRBV27 with TRBJ2-7; D uncertain. The V and J ends lost 3 bases and 3 bases respectively, with 21 bases between them. This CDR3 contains 17 residues. Germline-derived CDR1 and CDR2 are MNHEY and SMNVEV (reference sequence). DNA of the CDR3: TGTGCCAGCAGTTTCTCCCTTGGGGTTCCGTCACTCTACGAGCAGTACTTC. Translation: CASSFSLGVPSLYEQYF.

The chain is built from TRBV6-5 and TRBJ2-7; 7 bases agree with TRBD1. The V gene end was trimmed by 0 bases and the J gene end by 1 base; junction bases not matched to a gene: 3. The CDR3 covers 15 residues. Germline V gene sequence: CDR1 MNHEY, CDR2 SVGAGI. The CDR3 region has the DNA TGTGCCAGCAGTTACTCTCGACAGGGTTCCTACGAGCAGTACTTC. This translates into CASSYSRQGSYEQYF.

The V gene is TRBV5-1, the J gene TRBJ1-2; D perhaps matches TRBD1 (6 bases). Looked up from germline, CDR1 is SGHRS and CDR2 is YFSETQ. V was cut by 2 bases and J by 3 bases, with 11 bases left in between. This CDR3 is built from 14 residues. For the CDR3, the DNA is TGCGCCAGCAGCTTAATGAAGGGGGACTATGGCTACACCTTC. Encoded protein: CASSLMKGDYGYTF.

J is TRBJ2-5 and V is TRBV7-6; D may be TRBD1 or TRBD2 (6 bases each). The CDR3 is made up of 17 amino acids. Per the germline V gene, CDR1 is SGHVS and CDR2 is FNYEAQ. V lost 5 bases to trimming and J lost 3 bases, with 22 bases between them. In DNA, the CDR3 is TGTGCCAGCAGCCCCCATACTAGGGGGAGGCCGAAAGAGACCCAGTACTTC. Its protein is CASSPHTRGRPKETQYF.

A few counts support this clone. In the same sample, other DNA sequences code for this CDR3. The chain is built from TRBV15 and TRBJ2-5; D not certain. With 1 base removed from V and 1 base from J, the gap between germline ends came to 4 bases. Germline V gives CDR1 LNHNV, CDR2 YYDKDF (reference sequence). The CDR3 totals 13 residues. This chain's CDR3 is CATSRVGQETQYF. The CDR3 nucleotides read TGTGCCACCAGCAGAGTAGGCCAAGAGACCCAGTACTTC. Full variable domain (remainder filled in from reference TRBV15 and TRBJ2-5): DAMVIQNPRYQVTQFGKPVTLSCSQTLNHNVMYWYQQKSSQAPKLLFHYYDKDFNNEADTPDNFQSRRPNTSFCFLDIRSPGLGDTAMYLCATSRVGQETQYFGPGTRLLVL.

This clone was observed once. The chain recombines TRBV7-9 with TRBJ2-7; D is unresolved. Trimming stripped 2 bases from V and 5 bases from J, with 4 bases between. There are 11 residues in the CDR3. The germline V gene encodes CDR1 SEHNR and CDR2 FQNEAQ (reference sequence). The CDR3 coding sequence is TGTGCCAGCAGCTTAAACCACGAGCAGTACTTC. Residues: CASSLNHEQYF.

The chain carries TRBV10-3 and TRBJ1-5, with a possible D match to TRBD1 (5 bases). The germline gives CDR1 ENHRY, CDR2 SYGVKD. CDR3 length equals 13 residues. Trimming left V 5 bases short and J 5 bases short, with 10 bases between. The CDR3 protein is CAISLGGDQPQHF. Written as DNA, the CDR3 is TGTGCCATCAGTCTCGGGGGGGATCAGCCCCAGCATTTT.

This rearrangement joins TRBV27 to TRBJ2-6; D gene unclear. V lost 5 bases and J lost 0, with 11 bases in between. This CDR3 is built from 16 residues. Germline V gives CDR1 MNHEY, CDR2 SMNVEV (reference sequence). Written as DNA, the CDR3 is TGTGCCAGCAGTCGGTCCGTAAGCTCTGGGGCCAACGTCCTGACTTTC. Its protein is CASSRSVSSGANVLTF.

This clone was counted a few times. The V call is TRBV27, the J call TRBJ1-4; D is possibly TRBD1 (6 bases). This CDR3 region has 15 residues. Germline assignment: CDR1 MNHEY and CDR2 SMNVEV (reference sequence). Trimming pared 3 bases from V and 8 bases from J, leaving 16 bases between. As DNA, the CDR3 is TGTGCCAGCAGTTTCTCAGGGGCCGGGGGGGAAAAACTGTTTTTT. Its protein is CASSFSGAGGEKLFF.

This sequence joins TRBV9 and TRBJ2-5; D is perhaps TRBD2 (5 bases). Per germline, CDR1 SGDLS and CDR2 YYNGEE. Trimming stripped 1 base from V and 2 bases from J, with 6 bases between. The CDR3 spans 13 residues. The CDR3 nucleotides read TGTGCCAGCAGCGTAAGGGAGCAAGAGACCCAGTACTTC. Translated, it gives CASSVREQETQYF.

The chain is built from TRBV10-3 and TRBJ2-7, with 8 bases that match TRBD1. V shed 6 bases, J shed 6 bases, and the junction held 10 bases outside the gene matches. Germline V lookup: CDR1 ENHRY, CDR2 SYGVKD. The CDR3 is 14 residues long. The CDR3 DNA is TGTGCCATCAGCCAGTCTGGACAGGGAGGCGAGCAGTACTTC. As protein: CAISQSGQGGEQYF.

V is TRBV7-8 and J is TRBJ1-5; TRBD1 is a possible D gene (6 bases). Trimming pared 5 bases from V and 1 base from J, leaving 21 bases between. CDR3 size: 18 residues. CDR1 SGHVS and CDR2 FQNEAQ come from the germline V gene. The CDR3: CASSRHRQAGESNQPQHF. CDR3 nucleotide sequence: TGTGCCAGCAGCCGCCACCGACAGGCCGGGGAAAGCAATCAGCCCCAGCATTTT.

The V gene is TRBV9, the J gene TRBJ1-4, with TRBD1 as a possible D gene (6 bases). The CDR3 runs 15 residues. V dropped 5 bases and J dropped 7 bases, with 18 bases sitting between them. The germline V gene has CDR1 SGDLS and CDR2 YYNGEE. CDR3 nucleotides: TGTGCCAGCAGTTTAATGGGGGCGAACGGTGAAAAACTGTTTTTT. It encodes CASSLMGANGEKLFF.

CDR3 in amino acids: CASSYTGRDYGYTF. The CDR3 coding sequence is TGTGCCAGCAGTTACACAGGGAGGGACTATGGCTACACCTTC. This chain links TRBV6-6 with TRBJ1-2, with a possible D match to TRBD1 (6 bases). The germline V gene has CDR1 MNHNY and CDR2 SVGAGI (reference sequence). V was shortened by 2 bases and J by 3 bases, with 10 bases between the two germline ends. The CDR3 sequence is 14 residues long.

The chain is built from TRBV30 and TRBJ2-3; D assignment may be TRBD1 or TRBD2 (5 bases each). Germline V gene sequence: CDR1 GTSNPN, CDR2 SVGIG (reference sequence). V was cut by 8 bases and J by 0 bases, with 12 bases left in between. This CDR3 has 13 amino acids. The CDR3: CALLGASTDTQYF. CDR3 coding DNA: TGTGCCCTCCTCGGGGCTAGCACAGATACGCAGTATTTT.

The chain is built from TRBV15 and TRBJ2-7, with D possibly matching TRBD2 (6 bases). V lost 1 base, J lost 0 bases, and 10 bases lay in between. The CDR3 is 15 amino acids. From germline, CDR1 is LNHNV and CDR2 YYDKDF (reference sequence). Here the CDR3 reads CATSRGGGNSYEQYF. As DNA, the CDR3 is TGTGCCACCAGCAGAGGGGGCGGGAACTCCTACGAGCAGTACTTC.

V is TRBV28 and J is TRBJ2-6, with D perhaps matching TRBD2 (5 bases). CDR1 and CDR2 from the germline V gene are MDHEN and SYDVKM. The length of the CDR3 is 15 residues. V lost 3 bases, J lost 2 bases, and 8 bases lay in between. The CDR3, as DNA: TGTGCCAGCAGTTTGGGAGTCACTGGGGCCAACGTCCTGACTTTC. It codes for CASSLGVTGANVLTF.

CDR3 protein: CASSLAGTTANEQFF. The CDR3 DNA reads as TGTGCCAGCAGCTTAGCGGGGACAACGGCGAATGAGCAGTTCTTC. The gene calls are TRBV7-2 and TRBJ2-1; tentative D call: TRBD1 (6 bases). CDR1 and CDR2 from the germline V gene are SGHTA and FQGNSA. V lost 0 bases and J 7 bases, leaving 13 bases between the germline ends. The CDR3 consists of 15 residues.

This chain joins TRBV27 and TRBJ2-1; TRBD1 aligns across 9 bases. Looked up from germline, CDR1 is MNHEY and CDR2 is SMNVEV (reference sequence). This CDR3 is 15 amino acids long. The V segment lost 3 bases and the J segment 7 bases; nucleotides outside the gene matches: 7. CDR3 loop: CASSFIGTGTNEQFF. The CDR3 region has the DNA TGTGCCAGCAGTTTCATCGGGACAGGGACGAATGAGCAGTTCTTC.

The V and J genes are TRBV6-5 and TRBJ1-2, with D tentatively TRBD1 (5 bases). V was pared by 4 bases and J by 5 bases, with 11 bases between. The CDR3 is 13 amino acids. CDR1 and CDR2 (germline): MNHEY, SVGAGI. This CDR3 reads CASSSDRVYGYTF. The CDR3 DNA follows: TGTGCCAGCAGTTCCGACAGAGTTTATGGCTACACCTTC.

The chain joins TRBV7-9 to TRBJ1-1, with D possibly being TRBD1 (5 bases). The germline gives CDR1 SEHNR, CDR2 FQNEAQ (reference sequence). V lost 3 bases, J lost 2 bases, and 7 bases lay in between. The CDR3 has 13 residues. The CDR3 nucleotides are TGTGCCAGCAGCTTGACAGCAAACACTGAAGCTTTCTTT. Its translation is CASSLTANTEAFF.

V and J are TRBV15 and TRBJ2-2; tentatively, D is TRBD2 (5 bases). The CDR3 loop spans 16 amino acids. In germline, CDR1 is LNHNV, CDR2 YYDKDF (reference sequence). With 1 base removed from V and 4 bases from J, the gap between germline ends came to 13 bases. CDR3 sequence: CATSRGGGGGTGELFF. In DNA, the CDR3 is TGTGCCACCAGCAGAGGAGGTGGAGGAGGCACCGGGGAGCTGTTTTTT. The complete variable domain, with remaining parts taken from reference TRBV15 and TRBJ2-2, reads DAMVIQNPRYQVTQFGKPVTLSCSQTLNHNVMYWYQQKSSQAPKLLFHYYDKDFNNEADTPDNFQSRRPNTSFCFLDIRSPGLGDTAMYLCATSRGGGGGTGELFFGEGSRLTVL.

The V gene is TRBV5-1, the J gene TRBJ1-1; D uncertain. Trimming took 1 base from V and 1 from J, leaving 8 bases between them. CDR1 and CDR2 from the germline V gene are SGHRS and YFSETQ. The CDR3 runs to 14 residues. The CDR3 DNA sequence: TGCGCCAGCAGCTTGAGGGCTGAGAACACTGAAGCTTTCTTT. The encoded protein is CASSLRAENTEAFF.